The rows below give T cell receptor beta chains drawn from one sample of a study of T cell responses to AZD1222 COVID-19 vaccine. Produced via immunoSEQ multiplex PCR; TCRdb's table is partial and in-frame only. The table shows 90,000 to 100,000 clones, with roughly 83% occurring only once. The sample consisted of peripheral blood, taken 28 days after the second AZD1222 dose. These receptors all come from an adult who received the AZD1222 COVID-19 vaccine. Both conserved end residues are part of each CDR3. The D gene is left open where the match is weak. Rows may omit the clone size; those that give it use once, few, many or a size class.

V gene: TRBV2; J gene: TRBJ2-5; clone size: -; D gene: -; CDR3 protein: CASSEGETQYF; CDR3 DNA: TGTGCCAGCAGTGAAGGAGAGACCCAGTACTTC
V gene: TRBV5-4; J gene: TRBJ2-5; clone size: -; D gene: -; CDR3 protein: CASGLSGETQYF; CDR3 DNA: TGTGCCAGCGGGCTATCGGGGGAGACCCAGTACTTC
V gene: TRBV7-9; J gene: TRBJ1-1; clone size: few; D gene: -; CDR3 protein: CASHPPGGGSTEAFF; CDR3 DNA: TGTGCCAGCCACCCTCCCGGGGGAGGATCCACTGAAGCTTTCTTT
V gene: TRBV29-1; J gene: TRBJ2-7; clone size: -; D gene: -; CDR3 protein: CSAEGPGTYEQYF; CDR3 DNA: TGCAGCGCCGAGGGGCCGGGGACCTACGAGCAGTACTTC
V gene: TRBV18; J gene: TRBJ1-5; clone size: few; D gene: TRBD1; CDR3 protein: CASSRQGVDNQPQHF; CDR3 DNA: TGTGCCAGCTCACGACAGGGGGTAGACAATCAGCCCCAGCATTTT
V gene: TRBV19; J gene: TRBJ2-1; clone size: -; D gene: TRBD1; CDR3 protein: CATQTGTGGAYKQFF; CDR3 DNA: TGTGCCACCCAAACCGGGACAGGGGGCGCGTATAAGCAGTTCTTC
V gene: TRBV11-2; J gene: TRBJ2-7; clone size: -; D gene: -; CDR3 protein: CASSLGGTSSYEQYF; CDR3 DNA: TGTGCCAGCAGCTTAGGGGGGACCAGCTCCTACGAGCAGTACTTC
V gene: TRBV5-1; J gene: TRBJ1-1; clone size: -; D gene: -; CDR3 protein: CASSPDSSEAFF; CDR3 DNA: TGCGCCAGCAGCCCCGACAGTTCCGAAGCTTTCTTT
V gene: TRBV6-2/TRBV6-3; J gene: TRBJ1-1; clone size: -; D gene: -; CDR3 protein: CASSYWGEAFF; CDR3 DNA: TGTGCCAGCAGTTACTGGGGTGAAGCTTTCTTT
V gene: TRBV3-1/TRBV3-2; J gene: TRBJ2-7; clone size: -; D gene: TRBD1; CDR3 protein: CASSQGTGPSEQYF; CDR3 DNA: TGTGCCAGCAGCCAAGGGACAGGTCCCTCCGAGCAGTACTTC
V gene: TRBV18; J gene: TRBJ1-5; clone size: -; D gene: -; CDR3 protein: CASSTGESAFDF; CDR3 DNA: TGTGCCAGCTCAACCGGGGAATCAGCCTTTGATTTT
V gene: TRBV27; J gene: TRBJ1-5; clone size: -; D gene: -; CDR3 protein: CASARDGGRLYSNQPQHF; CDR3 DNA: TGTGCCAGTGCTCGGGACGGAGGTCGACTTTATAGCAATCAGCCCCAGCATTTT
V gene: TRBV3-1/TRBV3-2; J gene: TRBJ2-1; clone size: -; D gene: -; CDR3 protein: CASSQDRGNEQFF; CDR3 DNA: TGTGCCAGCAGCCAAGACAGGGGCAATGAGCAGTTCTTC
V gene: TRBV7-8; J gene: TRBJ2-5; clone size: -; D gene: -; CDR3 protein: CASRYTRGVGETQYF; CDR3 DNA: TGTGCCAGCAGATATACTAGGGGGGTCGGCGAGACCCAGTACTTC
V gene: TRBV7-2; J gene: TRBJ2-7; clone size: -; D gene: -; CDR3 protein: CASSLSGGRSPFEQYF; CDR3 DNA: TGTGCCAGCAGCTTATCTGGGGGGCGGTCCCCTTTCGAGCAGTACTTC
V gene: TRBV5-4; J gene: TRBJ2-7; clone size: -; D gene: -; CDR3 protein: CASSLGGVPSYEQYF; CDR3 DNA: TGTGCCAGCAGCTTGGGGGGGGTCCCATCCTACGAGCAGTACTTC
V gene: TRBV29-1; J gene: TRBJ2-1; clone size: -; D gene: TRBD1; CDR3 protein: CSVDQQGNNEQFF; CDR3 DNA: TGCAGCGTTGATCAACAGGGGAACAATGAGCAGTTCTTC
V gene: TRBV29-1; J gene: TRBJ1-2; clone size: -; D gene: -; CDR3 protein: CSVEGLSDGYTF; CDR3 DNA: TGCAGCGTTGAAGGGCTGTCAGATGGCTACACCTTC
V gene: TRBV7-9; J gene: TRBJ2-1; clone size: -; D gene: TRBD1; CDR3 protein: CASSFHTGGVFNEQFF; CDR3 DNA: TGTGCCAGCAGCTTCCATACAGGGGGCGTTTTCAATGAGCAGTTCTTC
V gene: TRBV2; J gene: TRBJ2-2; clone size: few; D gene: -; CDR3 protein: CASNLDSGGTGELFF; CDR3 DNA: TGTGCCAGCAACCTGGACAGTGGGGGCACCGGGGAGCTGTTTTTT
V gene: TRBV19; J gene: TRBJ1-5; clone size: -; D gene: -; CDR3 protein: CASSIGRGGNQPQHF; CDR3 DNA: TGTGCCAGTAGTATTGGGCGGGGTGGCAATCAGCCCCAGCATTTT
V gene: TRBV6-1; J gene: TRBJ2-3; clone size: -; D gene: -; CDR3 protein: CASSEGGAPYTQYF; CDR3 DNA: TGTGCCAGCAGTGAAGGCGGGGCCCCCTATACGCAGTATTTT
V gene: TRBV20-1; J gene: TRBJ2-7; clone size: -; D gene: -; CDR3 protein: CSASPKPLGEQYF; CDR3 DNA: TGCAGTGCTAGTCCCAAGCCACTGGGAGAGCAGTACTTC
V gene: TRBV2; J gene: TRBJ2-3; clone size: -; D gene: -; CDR3 protein: CASTLGTADTQYF; CDR3 DNA: TGTGCCAGCACCCTCGGGACTGCAGATACGCAGTATTTT
V gene: TRBV2; J gene: TRBJ2-1; clone size: -; D gene: -; CDR3 protein: CASNPGTYNEQFF; CDR3 DNA: TGTGCCAGCAATCCCGGGACCTATAATGAGCAGTTCTTC